These 3 T cell receptor beta chains came from one sample sequenced in a study of blood T cell repertoires in COVID-19. Clones were sequenced by immunoSEQ multiplex PCR, and TCRdb holds only the in-frame ones, with some missing. Here the sample spans some 250,000 clones, 70% to 90% being singletons. Material: peripheral blood. The receptors shown here come from a woman aged 25 to 39 who had recovered from COVID-19.

The V gene is TRBV12-5, the J gene TRBJ1-1; D not resolved. V was trimmed by 6 bases and J by 5 bases, leaving 19 bases between them. The V gene's germline CDR1 is LGHNT and CDR2 FRNRAP. The CDR3 totals 15 residues. As DNA, the CDR3 is TGTGCTAGTGGGGACGCTTATCGCGGGAGGACTGAAGCTTTCTTT. This codes for CASGDAYRGRTEAFF.

V and J are TRBV7-9 and TRBJ1-6; a weak D match, TRBD1 (5 bases). V was trimmed by 5 bases and J by 14 bases, leaving 13 bases between them. Germline CDR1 SEHNR, CDR2 FQNEAQ (reference sequence). CDR3 length: 12 residues. The CDR3 bases are TGTGCCAGCAGCATCCGACAGAGTTCCCTCCACTTT. Residues: CASSIRQSSLHF.

The genes are TRBV3-1 (or the pseudogene TRBV3-2) and TRBJ2-7; D ambiguous. Germline V gives CDR1 LGHDT, CDR2 YNNKEL (reference sequence). The length of the CDR3 is 16 residues. V lost 1 base, J lost 2 bases, and 15 bases lay in between. DNA of the CDR3: TGTGCCAGCAGCCAAGGGTCCGTCAACTTCGCCTACGAGCAGTACTTC. The encoded protein is CASSQGSVNFAYEQYF.